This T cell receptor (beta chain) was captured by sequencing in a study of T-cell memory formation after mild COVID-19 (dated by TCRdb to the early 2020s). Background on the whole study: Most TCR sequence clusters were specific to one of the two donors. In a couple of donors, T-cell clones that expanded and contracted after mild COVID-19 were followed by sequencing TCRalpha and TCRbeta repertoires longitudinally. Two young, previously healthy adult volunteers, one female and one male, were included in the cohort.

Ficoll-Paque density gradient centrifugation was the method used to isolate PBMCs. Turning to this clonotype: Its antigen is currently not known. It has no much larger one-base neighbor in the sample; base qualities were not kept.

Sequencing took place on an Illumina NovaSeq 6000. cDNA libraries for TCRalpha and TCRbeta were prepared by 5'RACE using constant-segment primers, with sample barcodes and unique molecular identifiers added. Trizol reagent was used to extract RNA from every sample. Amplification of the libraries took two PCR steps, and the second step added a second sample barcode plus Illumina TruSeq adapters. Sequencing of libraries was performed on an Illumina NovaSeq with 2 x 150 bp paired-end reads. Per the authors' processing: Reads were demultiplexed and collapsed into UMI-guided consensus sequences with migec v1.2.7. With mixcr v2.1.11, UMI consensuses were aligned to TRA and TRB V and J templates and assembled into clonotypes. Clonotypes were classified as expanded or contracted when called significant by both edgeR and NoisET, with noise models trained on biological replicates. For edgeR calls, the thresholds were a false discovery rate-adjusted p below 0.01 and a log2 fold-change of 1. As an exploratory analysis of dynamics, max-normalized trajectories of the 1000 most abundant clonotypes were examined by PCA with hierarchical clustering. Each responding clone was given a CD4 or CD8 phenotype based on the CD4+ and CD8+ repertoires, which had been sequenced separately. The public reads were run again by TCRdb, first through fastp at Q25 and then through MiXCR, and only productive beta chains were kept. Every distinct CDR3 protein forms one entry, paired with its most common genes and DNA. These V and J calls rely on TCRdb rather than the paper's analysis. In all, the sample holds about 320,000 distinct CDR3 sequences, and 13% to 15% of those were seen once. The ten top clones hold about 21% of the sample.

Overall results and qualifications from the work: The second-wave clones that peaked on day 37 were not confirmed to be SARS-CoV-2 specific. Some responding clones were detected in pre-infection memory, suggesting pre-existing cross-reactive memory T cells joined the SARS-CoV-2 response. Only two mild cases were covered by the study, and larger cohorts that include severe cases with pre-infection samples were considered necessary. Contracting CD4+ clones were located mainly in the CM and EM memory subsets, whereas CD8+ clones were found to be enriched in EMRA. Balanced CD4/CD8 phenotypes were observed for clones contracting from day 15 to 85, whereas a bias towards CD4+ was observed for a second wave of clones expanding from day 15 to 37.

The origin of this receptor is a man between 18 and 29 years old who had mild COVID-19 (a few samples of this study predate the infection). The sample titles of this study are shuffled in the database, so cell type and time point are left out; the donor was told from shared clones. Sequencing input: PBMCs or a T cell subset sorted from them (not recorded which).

The nucleotides read TGTGCCAGCAGCCTTTGGCAGAGCGGGGGGACAGATACGCAGTATTTT. Its product reads: CASSLWQSGGTDTQYF. The chain employs TRBV11-1 and TRBJ2-3, with TRBD2 matching 9 junction bases. The germline V gene (reference sequence) provides CDR1 SGHAT and CDR2 FQDESV. From its cysteine to its phenylalanine, the CDR3 spans 16 amino acids. Solely the CDR3 DNA is kept, with 48 bases framed from the first base. Trimming leaves V shorter by 5 bases and J shorter by 3 bases, with the junction holding 9 bases beyond the gene matches.